The 21 T cell receptor beta chains below all came from one sample that was sequenced in a study of shared clonotypes between healthy human individuals (dated by TCRdb to 2018 to 2021). Receptor libraries were prepared by the immunoSEQ multiplex PCR assay. The source is immuneACCESS, and TCRdb retained only in-frame sequences with V and J called. Part of the clones is not carried over; for the studies checked, unresolved V genes explain less than half of this, and the remainder is unexplained. The sample profile shows 470,000 or so clones; around 73% of them were found once. Approximately 12% of the sample is in the top ten clones. Specimen: PBMCs. These receptors were obtained from a woman in her 40s in good health. Some clones in this sample may be carry-over from other donors' samples.

This rearrangement joins TRBV20-1 to TRBJ2-1, with no clear D. In germline, CDR1 is DFQATT, CDR2 SNEGSKA (reference sequence). CDR3 length: 10 amino acids. V was shortened by 3 bases and J by 8 bases, with 5 bases between the two germline ends. The CDR3 protein is CSASAHEQFF. As DNA, the CDR3 is TGCAGTGCTAGCGCGCATGAGCAGTTCTTC.

The chain couples TRBV5-1 to TRBJ2-1; 10 nucleotides align to TRBD1. V dropped 4 bases and J dropped 0; count of bases not matched to a gene: 10. This CDR3 is built from 18 residues. Germline V gene data show CDR1 as SGHRS and CDR2 as YFSETQ. CDR3: CASSPGTGALSSYNEQFF. CDR3 in DNA: TGCGCCAGCAGCCCCGGGACAGGGGCGCTCAGCTCCTACAATGAGCAGTTCTTC.

This chain connects TRBV9 to TRBJ2-1, with TRBD2 as a possible D gene (5 bases). This CDR3 is 17 amino acids long. V dropped 0 bases and J dropped 4 bases, with 17 bases sitting between them. CDR1 and CDR2 from the germline V gene are SGDLS and YYNGEE. The CDR3 region is CASSVDPRLREYNEQFF. CDR3 nucleotides: TGTGCCAGCAGCGTAGACCCCCGACTGAGGGAGTACAATGAGCAGTTCTTC.

The chain is built from TRBV2 and TRBJ1-2; D is perhaps TRBD1 (5 bases). The CDR3 has 15 residues. CDR1 SNHLY and CDR2 FYNNEI come from the germline V gene. The V gene lost 0 bases and the J gene lost 5 bases, with 13 bases spanning the gap. The CDR3 region is CASSEARDNPYGYTF. In nucleotides, the CDR3 is TGTGCCAGCAGTGAAGCCAGGGATAACCCATATGGCTACACCTTC.

The rearrangement links TRBV2 to TRBJ2-7; D is perhaps TRBD1 (6 bases). Germline-derived CDR1 and CDR2 are SNHLY and FYNNEI. The CDR3 spans 16 residues. The V gene lost 7 bases and the J gene lost 4 bases, with 23 bases spanning the gap. CDR3: CASTGTGQPSIYEQYF. Here the CDR3 DNA reads TGTGCCAGCACCGGAACCGGACAGCCTAGTATATACGAGCAGTACTTC.

V is TRBV27 and J is TRBJ2-2, with D unresolved. The CDR3 loop spans 13 amino acids. From germline, CDR1 is MNHEY and CDR2 SMNVEV (reference sequence). V was pared by 5 bases and J by 2 bases, with 6 bases between. The CDR3 DNA reads TGTGCCAGCAGTAAACGTAACACCGGGGAGCTGTTTTTT. As protein: CASSKRNTGELFF.

The chain joins TRBV5-5 to TRBJ1-3; D not resolved. CDR3 length equals 15 residues. The V gene's germline CDR1 is SGHKS and CDR2 YYEKEE (reference sequence). Trimming pared 4 bases from V and 0 bases from J, leaving 11 bases between. Written as DNA, the CDR3 is TGTGCCAGCAGCCTCGGGGTCAGCTCTGGAAACACCATATATTTT. This sequence encodes CASSLGVSSGNTIYF.

This clone turned up a few times. Other nucleotide sequences from this sample produce the same CDR3. The gene calls are TRBV11-2 and TRBJ2-5, with D unclear. Germline V CDR1 and CDR2: SGHAT, FQNNGV. The ends were cut back, 5 bases at V and 5 bases at J, with 9 bases in the middle. This CDR3 spans 12 amino acids. CDR3 in amino acids: CASSLDGETQYF. CDR3 in DNA: TGTGCCAGCAGCCTCGACGGGGAGACCCAGTACTTC.

The CDR3 loop reads CASSPHFMNTEAFF. CDR3 nucleotides: TGTGCCAGCAGCCCTCATTTCATGAACACTGAAGCTTTCTTT. This sequence joins TRBV11-2 and TRBJ1-1; D not certain. Trimming pared 5 bases from V and 0 bases from J, leaving 10 bases between. CDR1 is SGHAT and CDR2 is FQNNGV in the germline V gene. The CDR3 loop spans 14 amino acids.

This clone was counted between two and nine times. Other DNA variants within this sample encode the same CDR3. The chain links TRBV27 to TRBJ2-1; no firm D call. From germline, CDR1 is MNHEY and CDR2 SMNVEV (reference sequence). V dropped 6 bases and J dropped 1 base, with 4 bases sitting between them. The CDR3 sequence is 12 residues long. For the CDR3, the DNA is TGTGCCAGCAGAGGGTCCTACAATGAGCAGTTCTTC. It codes for CASRGSYNEQFF.

The CDR3 DNA is TGTGCCAGCAATCAGGGTTCCCCCTCGTCTGGCTACACCTTC. The encoded protein is CASNQGSPSSGYTF. The chain links TRBV6-1 to TRBJ1-2; a possible D gene is TRBD1 (5 bases). Trimming shortened V by 7 bases and J by 7 bases, and 19 bases separated the two germline ends. CDR1 is MNHNS, CDR2 SASEGT, per germline. The CDR3 spans 14 residues.

This clone was observed at least ten times. The V and J genes are TRBV6-4 and TRBJ1-2; no definite D call. The CDR3 is made up of 14 amino acids. V was clipped by 0 bases and J by 0 bases, with 5 bases between them. The germline V gene encodes CDR1 MRHNA and CDR2 SNTAGT. The CDR3 protein is CASSDSGSNYGYTF. CDR3 nucleotide sequence: TGTGCCAGCAGTGACTCGGGGTCTAACTATGGCTACACCTTC.

The chain carries TRBV2 and TRBJ1-5; D gene uncertain. In germline, CDR1 is SNHLY, CDR2 FYNNEI. The CDR3 is made up of 14 amino acids. The V and J ends lost 9 bases and 3 bases respectively, with 15 bases between them. CDR3 DNA: TGTGCCAGTTCCTCGGTGCGGAACAATCAGCCCCAGCATTTT. This gives the protein CASSSVRNNQPQHF.

This sequence joins TRBV9 and TRBJ1-5; no firm D call. This CDR3 is 15 amino acids long. The germline gives CDR1 SGDLS, CDR2 YYNGEE. Trimming left V 0 bases short and J 0 bases short, with 7 bases between. CDR3 in DNA: TGTGCCAGCAGCGTAGATGCCTATAGCAATCAGCCCCAGCATTTT. This gives the protein CASSVDAYSNQPQHF.

The chain recombines TRBV19 with TRBJ2-7, with TRBD1 matching over 9 bases. This CDR3 spans 13 amino acids. Germline loops: CDR1 LNHDA, CDR2 SQIVND (reference sequence). Losses at the gene ends were 2 bases for V and 5 bases for J; bases not matched to a gene: 1. The CDR3 here is CASSITGGDEQYF. CDR3 bases: TGTGCCAGTAGTATAACAGGGGGCGACGAGCAGTACTTC.

The chain uses TRBV19 and TRBJ2-7, with TRBD1 matching over 8 bases. With V trimmed by 5 bases and J by 0 bases, 6 bases remained unmatched. The CDR3 is 15 residues long. CDR1 and CDR2 from the germline V gene are LNHDA and SQIVND (reference sequence). CDR3: CASSADRGPSYEQYF. In DNA form, the CDR3 reads TGTGCCAGTAGTGCAGACAGGGGTCCCTCCTACGAGCAGTACTTC.

V is TRBV7-2 and J is TRBJ1-2, with TRBD1 as a possible D gene (5 bases). CDR3 length equals 14 residues. The V end lost 5 bases, the J end lost 8 bases, and 18 bases lay between the germline ends. Germline V CDR1 and CDR2: SGHTA, FQGNSA. The CDR3 loop is CASSQSARVGGYTF. For the CDR3, the DNA is TGTGCCAGCAGCCAATCGGCCAGGGTAGGGGGCTACACCTTC.

The V call is TRBV10-3, the J call TRBJ2-1; D ambiguous. Germline V CDR1 and CDR2: ENHRY, SYGVKD. This CDR3 has 11 residues. V dropped 3 bases and J dropped 10 bases, with 7 bases sitting between them. CDR3 loop: CAISDNLEQFF. CDR3 DNA: TGTGCCATCAGTGATAACCTCGAGCAGTTCTTC.

This clone was detected only once. V gene TRBV28 combines with J gene TRBJ2-1, with 10 bases fitting TRBD2. Looked up from germline, CDR1 is MDHEN and CDR2 is SYDVKM. The CDR3 is 15 amino acids. The ends lost 2 bases at V and 8 bases at J; junction bases unmatched: 6. Here the CDR3 DNA reads TGTGCCAGCAGTTTAGTAACTAGCGGGATTGATGAGCAGTTCTTC. It is translated as CASSLVTSGIDEQFF.

The rearrangement uses TRBV30 and TRBJ2-1; the D is unclear. This CDR3 spans 14 amino acids. Trimming took off 2 bases at V and 0 bases at J, with 8 bases between the two ends. Germline V gene sequence: CDR1 GTSNPN, CDR2 SVGIG (reference sequence). The CDR3 DNA is TGTGCCTGGAGTAGCACAAACTCCTACAATGAGCAGTTCTTC. Encoded protein: CAWSSTNSYNEQFF.

The gene calls are TRBV19 and TRBJ2-1; weak D call: TRBD2 (6 bases). Trimming left V 8 bases short and J 3 bases short, with 17 bases between. Germline CDR1 and CDR2: LNHDA and SQIVND (reference sequence). CDR3 length: 15 amino acids. CDR3 sequence reads: CASCLSGIYYNEQFF. Here the CDR3 DNA reads TGTGCCAGTTGCCTTAGCGGAATATACTACAATGAGCAGTTCTTC.